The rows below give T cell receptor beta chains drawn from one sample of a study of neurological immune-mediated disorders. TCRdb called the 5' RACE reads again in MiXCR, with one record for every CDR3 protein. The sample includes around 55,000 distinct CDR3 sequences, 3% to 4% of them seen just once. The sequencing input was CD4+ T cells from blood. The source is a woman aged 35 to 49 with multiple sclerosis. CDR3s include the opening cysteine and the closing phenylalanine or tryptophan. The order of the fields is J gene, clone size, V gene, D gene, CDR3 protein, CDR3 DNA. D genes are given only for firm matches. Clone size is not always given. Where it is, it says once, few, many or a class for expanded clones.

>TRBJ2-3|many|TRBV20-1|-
CSARDPGRATDTQYF
TGCAGTGCTAGAGATCCGGGTCGGGCTACAGATACGCAGTATTTT
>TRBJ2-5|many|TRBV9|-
CASSVAGSGNQETQYF
TGTGCCAGCAGCGTGGCGGGGTCCGGTAACCAAGAGACCCAGTACTTC
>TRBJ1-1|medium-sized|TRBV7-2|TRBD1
CASSRTGQTEAFF
TGTGCCAGCAGCCGGACAGGGCAAACTGAAGCTTTCTTT
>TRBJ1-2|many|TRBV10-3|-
CAISDYPYNYGYTF
TGTGCCATCAGTGACTATCCCTATAACTATGGCTACACCTTC
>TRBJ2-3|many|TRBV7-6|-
CASSLVGGGRAADTQYF
TGTGCCAGCAGCTTAGTAGGGGGGGGCAGGGCGGCAGATACGCAGTATTTT
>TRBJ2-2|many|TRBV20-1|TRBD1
CSARDPDRGLTGELFF
TGCAGTGCTAGAGATCCCGACAGGGGGCTCACCGGGGAGCTGTTTTTT
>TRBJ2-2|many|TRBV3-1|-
CASSPILEPPGELFF
TGTGCCAGCAGCCCTATCCTGGAACCTCCCGGGGAGCTGTTTTTT
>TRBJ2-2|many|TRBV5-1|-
CASSFLGPGELFF
TGCGCCAGCAGCTTTTTGGGGCCCGGGGAGCTGTTTTTT
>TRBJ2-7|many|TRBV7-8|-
CASSPHRREQYF
TGTGCCAGCAGCCCCCACCGGCGCGAGCAGTACTTC
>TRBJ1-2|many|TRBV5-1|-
CASSLRDNYGYTF
TGCGCCAGCAGCTTAAGGGACAACTATGGCTACACCTTC
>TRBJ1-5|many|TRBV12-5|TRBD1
CASGSRTGYSNQPQHF
TGTGCTAGTGGCTCCCGGACAGGGTATAGCAATCAGCCCCAGCATTTT
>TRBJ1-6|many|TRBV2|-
CASSPGTQRNSPLHF
TGTGCCAGCAGCCCCGGGACACAACGTAATTCACCCCTCCACTTT
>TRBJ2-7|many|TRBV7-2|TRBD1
CASSFLGRGTYEQYF
TGTGCCAGCAGCTTTCTGGGCAGGGGGACCTACGAGCAGTACTTC
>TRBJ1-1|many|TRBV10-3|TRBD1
CAISVDRGVTEAFF
TGTGCCATCAGTGTTGACAGGGGGGTGACTGAAGCTTTCTTT
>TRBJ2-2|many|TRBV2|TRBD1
CASGGQGRTGELFF
TGTGCCAGCGGGGGACAGGGTCGGACCGGGGAGCTGTTTTTT
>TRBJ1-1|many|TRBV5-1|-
CACWEGQNTEAFF
TGCGCTTGTTGGGAGGGCCAGAACACTGAAGCTTTCTTT
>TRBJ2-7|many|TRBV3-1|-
CASSQAGDTYEQYF
TGTGCCAGCAGCCAAGCCGGGGACACCTACGAGCAGTACTTC
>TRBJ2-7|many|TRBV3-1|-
CASSVGREQYF
TGTGCCAGCAGCGTAGGACGCGAGCAGTACTTC
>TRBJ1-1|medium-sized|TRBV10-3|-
CAISEGRGGTEAFF
TGTGCCATCAGTGAGGGCAGGGGAGGGACTGAAGCTTTCTTT
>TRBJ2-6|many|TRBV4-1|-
CASRTVSGANVLTF
TGCGCCAGTCGGACAGTTTCTGGGGCCAACGTCCTGACTTTC
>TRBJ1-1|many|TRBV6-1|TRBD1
CASSERQGARAFF
TGTGCCAGCAGTGAAAGACAGGGGGCCCGAGCTTTCTTT
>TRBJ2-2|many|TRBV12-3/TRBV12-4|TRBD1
CASSFYRGLNTGELFF
TGTGCCAGCAGTTTTTACAGGGGGCTCAACACCGGGGAGCTGTTTTTT
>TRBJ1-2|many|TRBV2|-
CASNRGSWDGYTF
TGTGCCAGCAATAGGGGCAGTTGGGACGGCTACACCTTC
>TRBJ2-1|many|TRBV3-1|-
CASSQGGPEGGEFF
TGTGCCAGCAGCCAAGGGGGCCCCGAAGGTGGGGAGTTCTTC
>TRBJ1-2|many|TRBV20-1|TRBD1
CSARDPRETGDGGYTF
TGCAGTGCTAGAGATCCCCGCGAGACAGGGGATGGTGGCTACACCTTC
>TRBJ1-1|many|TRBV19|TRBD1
CASSTSGQGNTEAFF
TGTGCCAGTAGTACGTCCGGACAGGGGAACACTGAAGCTTTCTTT
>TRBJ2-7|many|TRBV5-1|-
CASSVTGLFSYEQYF
TGCGCCAGCAGCGTTACAGGGCTTTTCTCCTACGAGCAGTACTTC
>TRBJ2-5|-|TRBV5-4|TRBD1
CASSLGQGAETQYF
TGTGCCAGCAGCTTAGGACAGGGGGCAGAGACCCAGTACTTC
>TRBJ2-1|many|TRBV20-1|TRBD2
CSAPQAGGPHNEQFF
TGCAGTGCCCCTCAAGCGGGGGGGCCTCACAATGAGCAGTTCTTC
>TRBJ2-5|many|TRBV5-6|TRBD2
CASSLSTTSGPEGVQETQYF
TGTGCCAGCAGCTTGTCAACGACTAGCGGGCCCGAGGGGGTCCAAGAGACCCAGTACTTC
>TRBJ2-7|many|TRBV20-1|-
CSARAGPNEQYF
TGCAGTGCTAGGGCAGGGCCCAACGAGCAGTACTTC
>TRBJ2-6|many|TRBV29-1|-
CSVEQAGYSGANVLTF
TGCAGCGTTGAGCAGGCCGGGTACTCTGGGGCCAACGTCCTGACTTTC
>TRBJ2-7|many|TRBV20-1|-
CSARDIVGLTYEQYF
TGCAGTGCTAGAGATATTGTAGGGCTTACCTACGAGCAGTACTTC
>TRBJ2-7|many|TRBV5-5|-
CASSLVGNGEQYF
TGTGCCAGCAGCTTGGTAGGGAACGGCGAGCAGTACTTC
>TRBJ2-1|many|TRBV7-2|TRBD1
CASSYDRGDNEQFF
TGTGCCAGCAGCTACGACAGGGGGGACAATGAGCAGTTCTTC
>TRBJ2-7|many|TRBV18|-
CASALGVLSAYEQYF
TGTGCCAGTGCCCTGGGGGTCTTATCGGCCTACGAGCAGTACTTC
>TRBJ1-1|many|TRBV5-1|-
CASSLVGSVTEAFF
TGCGCCAGCAGCTTGGTCGGCAGCGTCACTGAAGCTTTCTTT
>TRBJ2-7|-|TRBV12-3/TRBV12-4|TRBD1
CASSSTGGGYDQYF
TGTGCCAGCAGCTCCACAGGGGGCGGGTACGATCAGTACTTC
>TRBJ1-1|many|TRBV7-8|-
CASSNTEAFF
TGTGCCAGCTCGAACACTGAAGCTTTCTTT
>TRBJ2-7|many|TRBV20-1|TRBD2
CSARDRGLASYEQYF
TGCAGTGCTAGAGATAGGGGACTAGCGTCCTACGAGCAGTACTTC
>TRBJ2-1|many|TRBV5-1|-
CASSMGPNNEQFF
TGCGCCAGCAGCATGGGACCAAACAATGAGCAGTTCTTC
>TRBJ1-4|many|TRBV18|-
CASAERATNEKLFF
TGTGCCAGCGCGGAAAGGGCAACTAATGAAAAACTGTTTTTT
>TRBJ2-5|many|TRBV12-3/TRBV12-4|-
CASRQQGEGETQYF
TGTGCCAGCAGGCAACAGGGAGAGGGAGAGACCCAGTACTTC
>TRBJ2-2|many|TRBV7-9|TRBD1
CASSLGQAGELFF
TGTGCCAGCAGCCTCGGACAGGCCGGGGAGCTGTTTTTT
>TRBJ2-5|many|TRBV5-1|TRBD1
CASSIEGQAGKTQYF
TGCGCCAGCAGTATAGAAGGACAGGCCGGGAAGACCCAGTACTTC
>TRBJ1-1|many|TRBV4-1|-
CASKARTDNWSEAFF
TGCGCCAGCAAAGCTAGAACAGATAATTGGTCTGAAGCTTTCTTT
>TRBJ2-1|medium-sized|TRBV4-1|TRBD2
CASMKSGGAANEQFF
TGCGCCAGCATGAAAAGCGGGGGGGCCGCGAATGAGCAGTTCTTC
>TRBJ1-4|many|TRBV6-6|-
CASSYSDVLGEKLFF
TGTGCCAGCAGTTACTCGGACGTTCTTGGGGAAAAACTGTTTTTT
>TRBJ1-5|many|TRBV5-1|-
CASSGDGYNQPQHF
TGCGCCAGCAGCGGAGACGGGTACAATCAGCCCCAGCATTTT
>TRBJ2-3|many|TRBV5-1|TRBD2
CASTPWLAGNTDTQYF
TGCGCCAGCACTCCCTGGCTAGCGGGGAACACAGATACGCAGTATTTT
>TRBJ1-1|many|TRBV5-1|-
CASSLVDRLNTEAFF
TGCGCCAGCAGCTTGGTCGACAGACTGAACACTGAAGCTTTCTTT
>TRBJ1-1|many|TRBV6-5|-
CASRNGRGEAFF
TGTGCCAGCAGAAACGGGAGAGGGGAAGCTTTCTTT